This T cell receptor beta chain appears in the sequencing data of a study of T cell changes during pregnancy in multiple sclerosis. V lost 7 bases, J lost 0 bases, and 13 bases lay in between. The CDR3 covers 14 residues. Germline V gene sequence: CDR1 SNHLY, CDR2 FYNNEI. TCRdb's copy holds only in-frame clones and misses some; the assay was immunoSEQ multiplex PCR. The table shows approximately 61,000 clones, with under 95% occurring only once. The specimen comprised peripheral blood, sampled in the first trimester of pregnancy. V usage is TRBV2 and J usage is TRBJ2-7; D unresolved. The TCR was taken from a female donor in good health, enrolled as a control in a pregnancy study. CDR3 bases: TGTGCCAGCACGAAGCTTGAAAGCTCCTACGAGCAGTACTTC. Translating it yields CASTKLESSYEQYF.